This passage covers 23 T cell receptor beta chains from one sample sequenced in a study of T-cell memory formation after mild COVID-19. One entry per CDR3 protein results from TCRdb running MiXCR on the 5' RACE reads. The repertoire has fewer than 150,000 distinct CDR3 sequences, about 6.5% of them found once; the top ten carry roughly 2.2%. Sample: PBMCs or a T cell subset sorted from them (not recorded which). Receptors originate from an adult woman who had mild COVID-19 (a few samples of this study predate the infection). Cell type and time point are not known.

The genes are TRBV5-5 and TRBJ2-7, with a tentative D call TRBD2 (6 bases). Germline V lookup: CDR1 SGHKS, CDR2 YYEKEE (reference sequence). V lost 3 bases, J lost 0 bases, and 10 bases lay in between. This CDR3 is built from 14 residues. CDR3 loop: CASSWGLNSYEQYF. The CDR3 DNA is TGTGCCAGCAGCTGGGGACTGAACTCCTACGAGCAGTACTTC.

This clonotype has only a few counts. The CDR3 bases are TGTGCCAGCAGGACACGGAGCAGGGGATACTCTGGGGCCAACGTCCTGACTTTC. Protein sequence: CASRTRSRGYSGANVLTF. V is TRBV6-2 or TRBV6-3 and J is TRBJ2-6, with D tentatively TRBD1 (6 bases). The germline V gene has CDR1 MNHEY and CDR2 SVGEGT. V lost 6 bases and J 0 bases, leaving 18 bases between the germline ends. The CDR3 has 18 residues.

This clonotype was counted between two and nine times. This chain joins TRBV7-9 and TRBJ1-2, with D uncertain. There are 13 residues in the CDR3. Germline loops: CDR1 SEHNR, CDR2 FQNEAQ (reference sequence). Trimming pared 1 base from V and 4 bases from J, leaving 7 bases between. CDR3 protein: CASSLEDGYGYTF. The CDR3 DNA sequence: TGTGCCAGCAGCTTAGAAGACGGCTATGGCTACACCTTC.

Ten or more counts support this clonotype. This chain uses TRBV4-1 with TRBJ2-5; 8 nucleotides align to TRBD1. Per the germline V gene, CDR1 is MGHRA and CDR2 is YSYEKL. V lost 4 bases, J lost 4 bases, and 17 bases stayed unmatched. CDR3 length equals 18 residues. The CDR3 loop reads CASSRLMVQGGVGETQYF. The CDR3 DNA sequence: TGCGCCAGCAGCCGCCTAATGGTACAGGGGGGCGTTGGAGAGACCCAGTACTTC.

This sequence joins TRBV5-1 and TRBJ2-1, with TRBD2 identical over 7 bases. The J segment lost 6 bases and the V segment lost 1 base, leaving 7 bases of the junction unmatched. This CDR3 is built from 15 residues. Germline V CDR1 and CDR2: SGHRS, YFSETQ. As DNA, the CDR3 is TGCGCCAGCAGCTTGCCCAGCGGGGTCCGCAATGAGCAGTTCTTC. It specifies CASSLPSGVRNEQFF. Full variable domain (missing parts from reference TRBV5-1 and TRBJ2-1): KAGVTQTPRYLIKTRGQQVTLSCSPISGHRSVSWYQQTPGQGLQFLFEYFSETQRNKGNFPGRFSGRQFSNSRSEMNVSTLELGDSALYLCASSLPSGVRNEQFFGPGTRLTVL.

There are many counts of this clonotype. DNA for the CDR3: TGTGCCATCGGGGTCGGGGGGGCGTCCACAGATACGCAGTATTTT. Protein: CAIGVGGASTDTQYF. The J gene is TRBJ2-3, the V gene TRBV10-3, with 8 bases matching TRBD2. CDR3 length: 15 amino acids. The germline gives CDR1 ENHRY, CDR2 SYGVKD. Germline trimming cut 8 bases from V and 2 bases from J; bases unmatched to any gene: 9.

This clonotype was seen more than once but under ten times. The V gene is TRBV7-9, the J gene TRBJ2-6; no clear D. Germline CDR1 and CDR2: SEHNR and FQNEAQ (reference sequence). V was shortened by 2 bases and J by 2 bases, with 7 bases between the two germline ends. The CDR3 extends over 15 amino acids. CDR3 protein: CASSLQLTGANVLTF. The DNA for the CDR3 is TGTGCCAGCAGCTTACAGCTGACTGGGGCCAACGTCCTGACTTTC.

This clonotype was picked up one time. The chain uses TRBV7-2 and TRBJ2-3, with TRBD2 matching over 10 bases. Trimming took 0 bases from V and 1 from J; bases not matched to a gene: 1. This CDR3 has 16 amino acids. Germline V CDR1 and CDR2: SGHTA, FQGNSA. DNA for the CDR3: TGTGCCAGCAGCTTAGCTGGGACTAGCGGCACAGATACGCAGTATTTT. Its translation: CASSLAGTSGTDTQYF.

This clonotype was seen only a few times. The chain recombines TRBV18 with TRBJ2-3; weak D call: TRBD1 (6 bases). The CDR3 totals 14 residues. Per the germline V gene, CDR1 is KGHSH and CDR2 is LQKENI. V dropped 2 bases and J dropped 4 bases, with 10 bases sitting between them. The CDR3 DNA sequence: TGTGCCAGCTCACCAAGCAGGGGCTCAGATACGCAGTATTTT. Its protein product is CASSPSRGSDTQYF.

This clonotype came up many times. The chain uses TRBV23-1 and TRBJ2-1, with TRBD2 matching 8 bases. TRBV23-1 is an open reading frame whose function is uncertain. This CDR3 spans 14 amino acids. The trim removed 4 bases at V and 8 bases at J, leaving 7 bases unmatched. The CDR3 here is CASSRGTSVYEQFF. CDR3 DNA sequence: TGCGCCAGCAGTCGGGGGACTAGTGTTTATGAGCAGTTCTTC.

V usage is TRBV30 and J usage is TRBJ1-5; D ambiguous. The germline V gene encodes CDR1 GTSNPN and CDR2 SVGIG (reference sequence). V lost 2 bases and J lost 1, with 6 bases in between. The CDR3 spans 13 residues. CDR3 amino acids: CAWSLESNQPQHF. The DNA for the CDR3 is TGTGCCTGGAGTTTGGAGAGCAATCAGCCCCAGCATTTT.

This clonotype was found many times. CDR3 coding DNA: TGTGCCAGTATAAAGACCGGGGCAGTCTATGGCTACACCTTC. It is translated as CASIKTGAVYGYTF. This chain connects TRBV19 to TRBJ1-2; weak D call: TRBD1 (5 bases). The CDR3 sequence is 14 residues long. Germline V gene lookup returns CDR1 LNHDA and CDR2 SQIVND (reference sequence). V was pared by 7 bases and J by 4 bases, with 16 bases between.

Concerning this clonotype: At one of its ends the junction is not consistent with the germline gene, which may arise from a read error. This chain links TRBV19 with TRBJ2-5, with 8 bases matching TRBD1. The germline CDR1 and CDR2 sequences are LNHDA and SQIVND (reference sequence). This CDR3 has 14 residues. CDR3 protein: CASSIGQGGETQYF. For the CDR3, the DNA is TGTGCCAGTAGCATAGGACAGGGTGGAGAGACCCAGTACTTC.

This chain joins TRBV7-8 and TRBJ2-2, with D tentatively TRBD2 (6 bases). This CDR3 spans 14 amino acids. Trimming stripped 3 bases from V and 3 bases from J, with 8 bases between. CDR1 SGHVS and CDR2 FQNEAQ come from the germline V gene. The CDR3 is CASSFAGYTGELFF. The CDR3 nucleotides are TGTGCCAGCAGCTTCGCGGGGTACACCGGGGAGCTGTTTTTT.

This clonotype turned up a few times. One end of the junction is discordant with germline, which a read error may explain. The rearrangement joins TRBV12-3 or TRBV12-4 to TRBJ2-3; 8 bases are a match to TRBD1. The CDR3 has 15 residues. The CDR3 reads CASSSGQGRSETQYF. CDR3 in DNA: TGTGCCAGCAGTTCCGGACAGGGAAGGTCAGAGACGCAGTATTTT.

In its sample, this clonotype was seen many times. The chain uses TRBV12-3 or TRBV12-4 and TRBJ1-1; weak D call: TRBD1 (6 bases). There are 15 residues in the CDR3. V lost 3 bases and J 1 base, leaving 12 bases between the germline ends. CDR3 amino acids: CASSLGLGANTEAFF. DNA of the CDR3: TGTGCCAGCAGTTTGGGATTGGGGGCGAACACTGAAGCTTTCTTT.

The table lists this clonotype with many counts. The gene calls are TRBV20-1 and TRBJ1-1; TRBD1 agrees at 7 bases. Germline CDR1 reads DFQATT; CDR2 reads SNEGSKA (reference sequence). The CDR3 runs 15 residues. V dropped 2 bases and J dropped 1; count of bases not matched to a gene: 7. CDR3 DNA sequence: TGCAGTGCTAGACCACAGGGGAGTTGGAACACTGAAGCTTTCTTT. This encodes CSARPQGSWNTEAFF.

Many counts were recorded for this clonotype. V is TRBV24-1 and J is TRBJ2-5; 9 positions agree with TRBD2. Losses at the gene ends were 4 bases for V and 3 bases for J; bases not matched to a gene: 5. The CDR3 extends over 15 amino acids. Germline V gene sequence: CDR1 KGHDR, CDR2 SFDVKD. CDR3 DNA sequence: TGTGCCACCAGTGAAAGGCTAGCGGGGAAAGAGACCCAGTACTTC. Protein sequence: CATSERLAGKETQYF.

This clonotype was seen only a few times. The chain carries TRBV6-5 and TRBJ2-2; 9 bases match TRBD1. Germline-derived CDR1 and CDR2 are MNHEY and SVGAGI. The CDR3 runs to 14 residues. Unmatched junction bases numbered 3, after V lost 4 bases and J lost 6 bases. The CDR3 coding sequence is TGTGCCAGCAGTTTATGGACAGGGGCCGGGGAGCTGTTTTTT. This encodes CASSLWTGAGELFF.

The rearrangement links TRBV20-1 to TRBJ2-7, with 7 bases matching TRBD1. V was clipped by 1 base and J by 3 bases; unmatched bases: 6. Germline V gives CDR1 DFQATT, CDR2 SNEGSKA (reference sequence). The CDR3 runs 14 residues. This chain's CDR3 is CSARGQGNFYEQYF. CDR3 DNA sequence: TGCAGTGCTAGAGGACAGGGTAATTTCTACGAGCAGTACTTC.

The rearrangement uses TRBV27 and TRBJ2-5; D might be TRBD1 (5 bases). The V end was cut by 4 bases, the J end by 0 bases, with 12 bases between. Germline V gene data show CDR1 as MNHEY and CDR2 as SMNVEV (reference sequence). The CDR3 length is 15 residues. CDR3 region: CASSSVTAYQETQYF. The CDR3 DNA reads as TGTGCCAGCAGTTCCGTGACAGCGTACCAAGAGACCCAGTACTTC.

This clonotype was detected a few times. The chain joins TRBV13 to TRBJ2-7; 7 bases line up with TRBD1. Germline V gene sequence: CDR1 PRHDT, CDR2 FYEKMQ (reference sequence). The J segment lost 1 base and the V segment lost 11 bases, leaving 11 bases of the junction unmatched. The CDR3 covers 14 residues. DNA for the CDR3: TGTGCCTGCCCCGGGACAGCAGCTTCCTACGAGCAGTACTTC. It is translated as CACPGTAASYEQYF.

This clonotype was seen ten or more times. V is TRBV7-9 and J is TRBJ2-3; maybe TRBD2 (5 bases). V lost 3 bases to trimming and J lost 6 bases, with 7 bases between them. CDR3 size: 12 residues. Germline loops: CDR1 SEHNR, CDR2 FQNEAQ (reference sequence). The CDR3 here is CASSFEGDTQYF. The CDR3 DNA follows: TGTGCCAGCAGCTTTGAGGGTGATACGCAGTATTTT.